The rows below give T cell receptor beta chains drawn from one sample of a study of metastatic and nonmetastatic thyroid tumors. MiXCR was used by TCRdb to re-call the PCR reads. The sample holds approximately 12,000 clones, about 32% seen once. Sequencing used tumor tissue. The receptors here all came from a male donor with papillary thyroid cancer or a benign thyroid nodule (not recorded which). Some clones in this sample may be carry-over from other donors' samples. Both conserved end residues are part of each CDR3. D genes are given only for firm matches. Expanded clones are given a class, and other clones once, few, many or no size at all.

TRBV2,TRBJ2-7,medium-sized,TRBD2,TGTGCCAGCAAAGAGACTAGCGGGGTGGGTAACGAGCAGTACTTC,CASKETSGVGNEQYF
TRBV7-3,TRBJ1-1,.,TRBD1,TGTGCCAACAGCTTAGTTGGACAGGGAGTCACTGAAGCTTTCTTT,CANSLVGQGVTEAFF
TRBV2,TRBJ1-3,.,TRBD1,TGTGCCTGCTTGAGGGGGCTTGGAAAAACCATATATTTT,CACLRGLGKTIYF
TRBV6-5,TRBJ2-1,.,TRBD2,TGTGCCAGCAGTTCCCCCACTAGCGGGGTGTGGAATGAGCAGTTCTTC,CASSSPTSGVWNEQFF
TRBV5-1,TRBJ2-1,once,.,TGCGCCAGCAGCTTGGATTTCTATGAGCAGTTCTTC,CASSLDFYEQFF
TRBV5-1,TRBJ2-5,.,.,TGCGCCAGCAGCTTGAGTCCCATCGGGGTGGGTTCAGAGACCCAGTACTTC,CASSLSPIGVGSETQYF
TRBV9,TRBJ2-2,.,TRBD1,TGTGCCAGCAGCGTAGAAAGGACAGGGGGACTGGACGGGGAGCTGTTTTTT,CASSVERTGGLDGELFF
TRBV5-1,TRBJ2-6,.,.,TGCGCCAGCAGCTTGGTGGACGGACTCAACGTCCTGACTTTC,CASSLVDGLNVLTF
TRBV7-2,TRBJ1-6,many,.,TGTGCCAGCAGCTTGAATTCACCCCTCCACTTT,CASSLNSPLHF
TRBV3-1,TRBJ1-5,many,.,TGTGCCAGCAGCCGGACGGGGGGAGGGAGCAATCAGCCCCAGCATTTT,CASSRTGGGSNQPQHF
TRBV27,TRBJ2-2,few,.,TGTGCCAGCAGTTTGGGGGGGCGGGAGCTGTTTTTT,CASSLGGRELFF
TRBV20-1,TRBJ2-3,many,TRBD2,TGCAGTGCTAGAATAGCGGGGGATACGCAGTATTTT,CSARIAGDTQYF
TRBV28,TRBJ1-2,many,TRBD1,TGTGCCAGCAGGGAGGACAGGCTCGGCGGCTACACCTTC,CASREDRLGGYTF
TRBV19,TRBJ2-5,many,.,TGTGCCAGTAGTATAGCCATAAAAGAGACCCAGTACTTC,CASSIAIKETQYF
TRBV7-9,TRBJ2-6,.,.,TGTGCCAGCAGCTTAGACGGGTCTGGGGCCAACGTCCTGACTTTC,CASSLDGSGANVLTF
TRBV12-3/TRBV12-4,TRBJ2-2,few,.,TGTGCCAGCAGACTAGTTTCCGGGGGGCTGTTTTTT,CASRLVSGGLFF
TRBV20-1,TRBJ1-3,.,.,TGCAGTGCTAGAACTGCGGGCAGCGGAAACACCATATATTTT,CSARTAGSGNTIYF
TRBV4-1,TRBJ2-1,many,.,TGCGCCAGCAGCCAAGAACAGTTAAGCTCCTACAATGAGCAGTTCTTC,CASSQEQLSSYNEQFF
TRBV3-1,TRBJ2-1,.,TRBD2,TGTGCCAGCAGCCGGGTTTCAGCGGGAGGGACAAATGAGCAGTTCTTC,CASSRVSAGGTNEQFF
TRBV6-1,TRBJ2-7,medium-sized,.,TGTGCCAGCAGTTCCGGATTTTTTAGCTCCTACGAGCAGTACTTC,CASSSGFFSSYEQYF
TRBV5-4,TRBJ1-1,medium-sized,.,TGTGCCAGCAGCTTGGGGTTTATGCCGATAACCAGCACTGAAGCTTTCTTT,CASSLGFMPITSTEAFF
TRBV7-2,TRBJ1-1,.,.,TGTGCCAGCAGCCTGTTGGACAGTCGGAAAACTGAAGGTTTCTTT,CASSLLDSRKTEGFF
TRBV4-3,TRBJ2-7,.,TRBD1,TGCGCCAGCAGCCCAGGACAGGGGAGGACCTACGAGCAGTACTTC,CASSPGQGRTYEQYF
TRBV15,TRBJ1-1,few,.,TGTGCCACCAGCAGAGATTCGGCAGGCACTGAAGCTTTCTTT,CATSRDSAGTEAFF
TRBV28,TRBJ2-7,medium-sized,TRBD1,TGTGCCAGCAGTCCAATTTTTCCGGGACAGGGGACACTAAACGAGCAGTACTTC,CASSPIFPGQGTLNEQYF
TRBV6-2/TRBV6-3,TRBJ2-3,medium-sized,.,TGTGCCAGCAGACAAGAAACCTACACAGATACGCAGTATTTT,CASRQETYTDTQYF
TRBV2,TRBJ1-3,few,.,TGTGCCAGCAGCCTTTTCGGAACGACAGAGACCATCAACACCATATATTTT,CASSLFGTTETINTIYF
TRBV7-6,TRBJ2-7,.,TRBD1,TGTGCCAGCAGCCCTGGGACAGGACATTCCTACGAGCAGTACTTC,CASSPGTGHSYEQYF
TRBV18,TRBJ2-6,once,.,TGCGCCAGCTCACCAGCAGAATCTGGGGCCAACGTCCTGACTTTC,CASSPAESGANVLTF
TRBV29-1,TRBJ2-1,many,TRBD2,TGCAGCGTCGCGCAGCTAGCGGCCTACAATGAGCAGTTCTTC,CSVAQLAAYNEQFF
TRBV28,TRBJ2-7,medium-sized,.,TGTGCCAGCAGTCCAGGGGTCAGCGAGCAGTACTTC,CASSPGVSEQYF
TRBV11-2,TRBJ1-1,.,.,TGTGCCAGGAGCTTAAAAATCGGGAGAGGGATCGTCAACACTGAAGCTTTCTTT,CARSLKIGRGIVNTEAFF
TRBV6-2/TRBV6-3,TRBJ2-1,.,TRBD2,TGTGCCAGCAGTTACGTACTAGCGGGAGCTGATCAGTTCTTC,CASSYVLAGADQFF
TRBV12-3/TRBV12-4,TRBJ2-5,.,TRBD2,TGTGCCAGTAGTTTAGCGGGCGATACGGAGGCCCAGTACTTC,CASSLAGDTEAQYF
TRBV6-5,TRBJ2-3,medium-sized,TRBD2,TGTGCCAGCAGTTACTCTGGACTAGCGGGGGTGGGCACAGATACGCAGTATTTT,CASSYSGLAGVGTDTQYF
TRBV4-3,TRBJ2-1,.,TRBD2,TGCGCCAGCAGCTTAGCGGGAGATGGGAATGAGCAGTTCTTC,CASSLAGDGNEQFF
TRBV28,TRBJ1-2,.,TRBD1,TGTGCCAGCATGTTCGGCAGGGGGTATGGCTACACCTTC,CASMFGRGYGYTF
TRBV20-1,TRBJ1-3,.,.,TGCAGTGCTAGTTGGGGTCAGAACTCTGGAAACACCATATATTTT,CSASWGQNSGNTIYF
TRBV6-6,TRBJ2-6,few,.,TGTGCCAGCAGTTACTCAGTGGCTGGGGCCAACGTCCTGACTTTC,CASSYSVAGANVLTF
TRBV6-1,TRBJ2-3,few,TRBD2,TGTGCCAGCAGTGAAGCGTTAGCGGGGGGAGATACGCAGTATTTT,CASSEALAGGDTQYF
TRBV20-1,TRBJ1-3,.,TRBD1,TGCAGTGCGAGAACAGGGGGCTTGGGAAACACCATATATTTT,CSARTGGLGNTIYF
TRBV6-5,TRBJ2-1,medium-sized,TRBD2,TGTGCCAGCAGTTACTCTTTTAGCGGGACCTACAATGAGCAGTTCTTC,CASSYSFSGTYNEQFF
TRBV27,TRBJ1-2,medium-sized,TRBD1,TGTGCCAGCAGTTTAGCAGGGGGGGACTATGGCTACACCTTC,CASSLAGGDYGYTF
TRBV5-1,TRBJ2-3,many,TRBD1,TGCGCCAGCAGCTTGGATAGGGGGCTCCTAGGAGATACGCAGTATTTT,CASSLDRGLLGDTQYF
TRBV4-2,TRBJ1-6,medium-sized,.,TGTGCCAGCAGCCAAGGTAAGGGGTCGAGCTCCTATAATTCACCCCTCCACTTT,CASSQGKGSSSYNSPLHF
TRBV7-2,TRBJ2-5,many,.,TGTGTCAGCAGCTTATCGGGCGGTGGGGGCCCGTTGGAGACCCAGTACTTC,CVSSLSGGGGPLETQYF
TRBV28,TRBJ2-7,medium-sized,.,TGTGCCAGCAGTTTATATGGCGAGCAGTACTTC,CASSLYGEQYF
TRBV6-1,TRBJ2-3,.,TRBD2,TGTGCCAGCAGGCGACTAGCGGGAGTTATTGAAGATACGCAGTATTTT,CASRRLAGVIEDTQYF
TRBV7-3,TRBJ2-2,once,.,TGTTCCAGCAGCTCTACCTTAGCGGCAGCGTACACCGGGGAGCCGTTTTTT,CSSSSTLAAAYTGEPFF
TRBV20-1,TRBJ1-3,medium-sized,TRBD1,TGCAGTGCCTCCGACAGGGTTCACTCTGGAAACACCATATATTTT,CSASDRVHSGNTIYF
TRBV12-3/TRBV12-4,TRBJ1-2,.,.,TGTCTCAGCACCCCTAGGCCTGGGGCGGGTGGCTACACCTTC,CLSTPRPGAGGYTF